The following is a T cell receptor beta chain sequence with its context. The CDR3 contains 14 residues. CDR1 and CDR2 from the germline V gene are MDHEN and SYDVKM. V was trimmed by 4 bases and J by 7 bases, leaving 14 bases between them. This sample stems from a study of T cell responses to AZD1222 COVID-19 vaccine. Repertoires were generated with immunoSEQ multiplex PCR, while TCRdb's copy carries only in-frame clones and drops some. The table has roughly 100,000 clones, about 91% seen once. This clonotype was sampled from an adult who received the AZD1222 COVID-19 vaccine. The specimen comprised peripheral blood, sampled 28 days after the second AZD1222 dose. V and J are TRBV28 and TRBJ2-1, with unresolved D. CDR3 sequence: CASSYLDPPNEQFF. DNA of the CDR3: TGTGCCAGCAGTTACCTGGACCCGCCTAATGAGCAGTTCTTC.